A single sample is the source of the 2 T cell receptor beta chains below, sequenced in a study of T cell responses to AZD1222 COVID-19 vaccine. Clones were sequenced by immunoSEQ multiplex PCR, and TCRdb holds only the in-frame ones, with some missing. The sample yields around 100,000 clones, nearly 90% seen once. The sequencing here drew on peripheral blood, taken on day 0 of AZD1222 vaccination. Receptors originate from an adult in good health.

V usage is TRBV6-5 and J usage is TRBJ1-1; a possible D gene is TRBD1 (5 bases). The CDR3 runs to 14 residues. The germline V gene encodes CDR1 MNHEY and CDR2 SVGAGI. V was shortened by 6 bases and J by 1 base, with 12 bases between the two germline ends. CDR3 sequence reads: CASRPRAKNTEAFF. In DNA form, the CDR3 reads TGTGCCAGCAGGCCCAGGGCAAAGAACACTGAAGCTTTCTTT.

CDR3 amino acids: CASSTPAGGAGELFF. The CDR3 bases are TGTGCCAGCAGCACCCCAGCGGGGGGTGCCGGGGAGCTGTTTTTT. The chain carries TRBV7-6 and TRBJ2-2; 9 bases agree with TRBD2. This CDR3 has 15 amino acids. In germline, CDR1 is SGHVS, CDR2 FNYEAQ. J lost 6 bases, V lost 5 bases, and 7 bases had no gene match.